This T cell receptor (beta chain) comes out of a study of T cells in Graves' hyperthyroidism and ophthalmopathy. The source material, RNA transcripts, was used to amplify TCR beta CDR3 regions. HTBI primers were employed in a first-round RT-PCR of the TCR CDR3. A single record per CDR3 protein comes from TCRdb applying MiXCR to the multiplex PCR reads. Here the sample spans some 620,000 distinct CDR3 sequences, around 15% being singletons. This clonotype was seen only a few times. Germline assignment: CDR1 LNHDA and CDR2 SQIVND (reference sequence). The CDR3 length is 17 residues. V lost 2 bases to trimming and J lost 3 bases; unmatched junction nucleotides: 7.

The clonotype originates from a woman in her thirties with Graves' hyperthyroidism. The rearrangement uses TRBV19 and TRBJ2-1; 10 bases agree with TRBD1. Material: blood. The CDR3, as DNA: TGTGCCAGTAGTATATTTGCGGGACAGGGGAACTACAATGAGCAGTTCTTC. Protein: CASSIFAGQGNYNEQFF.